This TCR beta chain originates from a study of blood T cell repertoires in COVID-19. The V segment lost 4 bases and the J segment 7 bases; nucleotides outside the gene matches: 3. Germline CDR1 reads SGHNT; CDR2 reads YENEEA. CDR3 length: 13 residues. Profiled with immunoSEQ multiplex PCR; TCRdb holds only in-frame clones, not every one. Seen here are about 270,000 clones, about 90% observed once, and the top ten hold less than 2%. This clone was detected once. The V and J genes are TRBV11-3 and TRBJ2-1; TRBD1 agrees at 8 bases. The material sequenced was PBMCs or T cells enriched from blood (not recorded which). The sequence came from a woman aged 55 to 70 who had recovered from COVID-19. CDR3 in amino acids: CASSYRGENEQFF. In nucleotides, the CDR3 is TGTGCCAGCAGCTACAGGGGGGAAAATGAGCAGTTCTTC.